A single sample is the source of the 25 T cell receptor beta chains below, sequenced in a study of CXCR3-negative and CXCR3-positive naive CD8 T cells. The antigens these receptors bind are not known. Through 5' RACE with UMI labels, the TRB cDNA libraries were prepared. TCRdb reanalyzed the 5' RACE reads and collapses them to one entry per CDR3 protein, without DNA. The specimen's table records tens of thousands of distinct CDR3 sequences. The study's findings and limits: TRB CDR3s were more hydrophobic in CXCR3-positive than in CXCR3-negative naive cells.

Sequencing was carried out using naive CXCR3+ CD8+ T cells from blood. Subset noted: CD45RO-CCR7+CD27+CD95- naive CD8+ T cells expressing CXCR3 (TNR3+). The source of these receptors is a human donor in good health. Some clones in this sample may be carry-over from other donors' samples.

The chain employs TRBV5-1 and TRBJ2-7; TCRdb's D call, TRBD2, is unchecked because there is no DNA. Germline-derived CDR1 and CDR2 are SGHRS and YFSETQ. The CDR3 is 13 residues long. CDR3 loop: CASSLRGFYEQYF.

The J gene is TRBJ2-1, the V gene TRBV7-3; TCRdb designates TRBD1, a call that cannot be tested without DNA. Germline V CDR1 and CDR2: SGHTA, FQGTGA. The CDR3 runs to 14 residues. The CDR3: CASSHRTGGNEQFF.

The V gene is TRBV29-1, the J gene TRBJ2-4; TCRdb gives TRBD1 as the D gene, but with no DNA this cannot be confirmed. Per germline, CDR1 SQVTM and CDR2 ANQGSEA. This CDR3 is built from 15 residues. CDR3 sequence: CSFIPGAVAKNIQYF.

The rearrangement uses TRBV12-3 or TRBV12-4 and TRBJ2-1; checking the TCRdb D call of TRBD1 is not possible without DNA. The CDR3 loop spans 13 amino acids. CDR3 sequence reads: CASKGGAVEEQFF.

The rearrangement links TRBV5-6 to TRBJ1-4. The CDR3 spans 16 residues. Germline CDR1 reads SGHDT; CDR2 reads YYEEEE. This chain's CDR3 is CASSLRVSATNEKLFF.

V usage is TRBV6-1 and J usage is TRBJ1-1; the D gene TCRdb calls, TRBD1, cannot be checked with no DNA. CDR3 length equals 16 residues. Per the germline V gene, CDR1 is MNHNS and CDR2 is SASEGT. CDR3 sequence: CASKVRVPLLDTEAFF.

The chain links TRBV7-6 to TRBJ2-1; TCRdb outputs TRBD2, but without DNA this stays unchecked. CDR1 is SGHVS, CDR2 FNYEAQ, per germline. CDR3 length equals 13 residues. CDR3 in amino acids: CASSLSGGGEQFF.

The V call is TRBV20-1, the J call TRBJ1-1; TCRdb names TRBD1, which stays unverified in the absence of DNA. This CDR3 contains 13 residues. Germline V gene data show CDR1 as DFQATT and CDR2 as SNEGSKA (reference sequence). CDR3 loop: CSAGTGGRAEAFF.

The genes are TRBV28 and TRBJ2-7. The CDR3 loop spans 12 amino acids. Germline V gives CDR1 MDHEN, CDR2 SYDVKM. The CDR3 here is CASSLVRYEQYF.

This chain uses TRBV20-1 with TRBJ1-1. From germline, CDR1 is DFQATT and CDR2 SNEGSKA (reference sequence). The CDR3 runs 13 residues. CDR3 residues: CSALFGEVTEAFF.

The V and J genes are TRBV14 and TRBJ2-7; there is no DNA to check the TCRdb D call of TRBD2. CDR1 and CDR2 from the germline V gene are SGHDN and FVKESK. The CDR3 is 14 residues long. The CDR3 region is CASSPNVLHYEQYF. The full variable domain, its missing parts supplied by reference TRBV14 and TRBJ2-7, is EAGVTQFPSHSVIEKGQTVTLRCDPISGHDNLYWYRRVMGKEIKFLLHFVKESKQDESGMPNNRFLAERTGGTYSTLKVQPAELEDSGVYFCASSPNVLHYEQYFGPGTRLTVT.

This rearrangement joins TRBV20-1 to TRBJ2-1; the TCRdb call, TRBD2, lacks DNA for checking. The germline V gene encodes CDR1 DFQATT and CDR2 SNEGSKA (reference sequence). CDR3 size: 19 residues. This chain's CDR3 is CSARDWEGKTEQNYNEQFF.

V usage is TRBV3-1 and J usage is TRBJ2-7; TCRdb's assignment of TRBD1 cannot be checked, as there is no DNA. The CDR3 covers 15 residues. Germline V gene lookup returns CDR1 LGHDT and CDR2 YNNKEL (reference sequence). CDR3 protein: CASSQKPGQGDEQYF.

The chain uses TRBV3-1 and TRBJ2-3; TCRdb's D call, TRBD2, is unchecked because there is no DNA. Germline V lookup: CDR1 LGHDT, CDR2 YNNKEL (reference sequence). This CDR3 is built from 15 residues. This CDR3 reads CASSQGAGGTDTQYF.

This chain joins TRBV9 and TRBJ2-1; TCRdb returns TRBD1, unconfirmable since there is no DNA. Germline V CDR1 and CDR2: SGDLS, YYNGEE. This CDR3 is built from 15 residues. CDR3: CASSVAGGSGNEQFF.

The chain carries TRBV5-6 and TRBJ2-7; TCRdb picks TRBD2, but there is no DNA to check that call. CDR3 length equals 17 residues. Germline V gene data show CDR1 as SGHDT and CDR2 as YYEEEE. CDR3 region: CASSPLLPGLAAYEQYF.

This chain connects TRBV4-3 to TRBJ1-1; the TCRdb D gene call, TRBD1, has no DNA to confirm it. The CDR3 contains 16 residues. Germline CDR1 LGHNA, CDR2 YSLEER. The CDR3: CASSQDHGGMNTEAFF.

The chain recombines TRBV5-1 with TRBJ2-1; TCRdb picks TRBD1, but there is no DNA to check that call. CDR3 size: 16 residues. Germline loops: CDR1 SGHRS, CDR2 YFSETQ. The CDR3 region is CASSLEFAGGYNKQFF.

The chain recombines TRBV6-6 with TRBJ1-5. Germline V gives CDR1 MNHNY, CDR2 SVGAGI (reference sequence). CDR3 length equals 13 residues. The CDR3 here is CASSPSWDQPQHF.

The J gene is TRBJ1-1, the V gene TRBV6-4; there is no DNA to check the TCRdb D call of TRBD1. Germline V gene sequence: CDR1 MRHNA, CDR2 SNTAGT. The CDR3 sequence is 13 residues long. This chain's CDR3 is CASRGQGTGEAFF.

V gene TRBV7-8 combines with J gene TRBJ2-7; the D call from TCRdb, TRBD2, cannot be confirmed without DNA. The CDR3 has 13 amino acids. Germline V CDR1 and CDR2: SGHVS, FQNEAQ. CDR3 sequence: CASSPSRGDEQYF.

V and J are TRBV29-1 and TRBJ2-1. Germline CDR1 reads SQVTM; CDR2 reads ANQGSEA. This CDR3 comprises 11 residues. The CDR3: CSVWLGDEQFF.

The chain has TRBV13 and TRBJ1-1; with no DNA, the TCRdb D assignment of TRBD1 cannot be verified. This CDR3 comprises 14 residues. Germline values: CDR1 PRHDT, CDR2 FYEKMQ (reference sequence). The CDR3 protein is CASSQGQPNTEAFF. The full variable domain, rest sourced from reference TRBV13 and TRBJ1-1, is AAGVIQSPRHLIKEKRETATLKCYPIPRHDTVYWYQQGPGQDPQFLISFYEKMQSDKGSIPDRFSAQQFSDYHSELNMSSLELGDSALYFCASSQGQPNTEAFFGQGTRLTVV.

The CDR3: CASSYSLSSYNEQFF. The chain uses TRBV6-5 and TRBJ2-1. The CDR3 extends over 15 amino acids. Germline V CDR1 and CDR2: MNHEY, SVGAGI.

The chain couples TRBV20-1 to TRBJ1-2; the TRBD1 assignment by TCRdb is unverifiable without DNA. This CDR3 comprises 12 residues. Germline V CDR1 and CDR2: DFQATT, SNEGSKA (reference sequence). This CDR3 reads CSAPTGGLGYTF.